This is a list of T cell receptor beta chains from one sample in a study of blood T cell repertoires in COVID-19. The table came from immunoSEQ multiplex PCR; TCRdb's copy has only in-frame clones and leaves some out. The sample includes about 120,000 clones, 90% of them seen just once. Sample: peripheral blood. The receptors were gathered from a woman between 50 and 59 years old with acute or convalescent COVID-19. The conserved cysteine and the conserved F or W are not part of the CDR3 here. Clone sizes are given selectively: once, few, many, or a class where the clone is expanded.

clone_size: .; cdr3_length: 12; v_call: TRBV5-1; cdr3_aa: ASSHGTHSDTQY
clone_size: once; cdr3_length: 13; v_call: TRBV30; cdr3_aa: AWSVAGTGPKGYT
clone_size: many; cdr3_length: 14; v_call: TRBV3-1/TRBV3-2; cdr3_aa: ATSSSTIQGVGELF
clone_size: .; cdr3_length: 13; v_call: TRBV15; cdr3_aa: ATSKGGPGTGELF
clone_size: .; cdr3_length: 15; v_call: TRBV12-5; cdr3_aa: ASGLVVAHTGVHGYT
clone_size: .; cdr3_length: 14; v_call: TRBV5-6; cdr3_aa: ASSEGGRSSYNEQF
clone_size: .; cdr3_length: 12; v_call: TRBV7-2; cdr3_aa: ASSHRDSSSPLH
clone_size: .; cdr3_length: 10; v_call: TRBV12-3/TRBV12-4; cdr3_aa: ASSSSYSPLH
clone_size: .; cdr3_length: 12; v_call: TRBV6-5; cdr3_aa: ASNQPGPNEKLF
clone_size: .; cdr3_length: 14; v_call: TRBV19; cdr3_aa: ASSTGTGGRSYEQY
clone_size: once; cdr3_length: 12; v_call: TRBV25-1; cdr3_aa: AKYSGAHSYEQY
clone_size: once; cdr3_length: 13; v_call: TRBV4-2; cdr3_aa: ASSPRAATNEKLF
clone_size: once; cdr3_length: 11; v_call: TRBV20-1; cdr3_aa: SASFSGDYGYT
clone_size: .; cdr3_length: 16; v_call: TRBV6-1; cdr3_aa: ASSEAWGNRVRNEKLF
clone_size: few; cdr3_length: 12; v_call: TRBV14; cdr3_aa: ASSQTGMNTEAF
clone_size: .; cdr3_length: 14; v_call: TRBV4-1; cdr3_aa: ASSSWREIDTGELF
clone_size: .; cdr3_length: 14; v_call: TRBV28; cdr3_aa: ASSLFSGVSGNTIY
clone_size: .; cdr3_length: 11; v_call: TRBV6-5; cdr3_aa: ASSSGGGTEAF
clone_size: few; cdr3_length: 14; v_call: TRBV24-1; cdr3_aa: ATSFSPPGTGQGYT
clone_size: .; cdr3_length: 12; v_call: TRBV3-1/TRBV3-2; cdr3_aa: ASSQGIANEKLF
clone_size: once; cdr3_length: 11; v_call: TRBV5-6; cdr3_aa: ASSWGATGEQF
clone_size: .; cdr3_length: 12; v_call: TRBV6-5; cdr3_aa: ASSWTGENNEQF
clone_size: .; cdr3_length: 16; v_call: TRBV4-3; cdr3_aa: ASSLQGAARGRTGELF
clone_size: .; cdr3_length: 10; v_call: TRBV24-1; cdr3_aa: ATSDQKNEQF
clone_size: once; cdr3_length: 16; v_call: TRBV10-3; cdr3_aa: AISESDLTVSSYNEQF
clone_size: .; cdr3_length: 13; v_call: TRBV18; cdr3_aa: ASSPTGGAGGELF
clone_size: .; cdr3_length: 10; v_call: TRBV7-9; cdr3_aa: ASSLASGAQY
clone_size: .; cdr3_length: 16; v_call: TRBV7-2; cdr3_aa: ASSLGQPGLASTGELF
clone_size: .; cdr3_length: 11; v_call: TRBV15; cdr3_aa: ATSTGRGTEAF
clone_size: .; cdr3_length: 16; v_call: TRBV14; cdr3_aa: ASSQREGSGGYQETQY
clone_size: .; cdr3_length: 10; v_call: TRBV7-9; cdr3_aa: ASSLNNQPQH
clone_size: once; cdr3_length: 11; v_call: TRBV5-4; cdr3_aa: ASSPPGAYGYT